This TCR beta chain appears in the sequencing data of a study of cytomegalovirus exposure and HLA in healthy donors (TCRdb year 2017). Regarding the complete study: According to an earlier analysis of around 600 of the donors, about 179 million T cells yielded approximately 120 million unique TCR beta sequences and 276 Gb of sequence data. Roughly 320 gigabases of sequencing data and 70 million to 95 million unique TCR sequences made up an early release that covered some 640 HLA-typed donors. The genetic ancestry cluster associated with self-reported Caucasian donors included 81% of the 300 to 400 genotyped donors. The study aimed to test whether signatures of past pathogen exposure could be identified by cataloging public T cell receptors. The study used immunosequencing to profile the T cell repertoires of approximately 640 subjects and linked those repertoires to cytomegalovirus serostatus. Along with the approximately 700-subject first cohort, a separate validation cohort of more than 90 different subjects was used. The study combined high-throughput TCR immunosequencing, statistical association of individual TCRs with disease status, and machine learning to predict cytomegalovirus infection status. A later analysis re-analyzed previously published TCR beta repertoires from 550 to 700 donors and added high-resolution HLA genotyping to study TCR occurrence patterns. The later analysis used no new phenotypic data to find candidate immune exposures, relying instead on TCR beta sequences and their occurrence across donors. An earlier analysis of around 580 of the donors used high-throughput TCR beta sequencing to judge whether each TCR beta V gene segment behaved as functional or pseudogenic. Donor age, sex, ethnicity and CMV serostatus were compiled alongside the repertoire data. A later genetic analysis took genome-wide SNP genotypes for about 55% of the 666 donors and used that subset as a discovery cohort. All discovery cohort repertoires had been generated using a single sequencing platform. HLA typing included class I and class II loci at four-digit resolution. The number of donors typed differed by locus, with roughly 620-630 for A, B, C, DRB1 and DQB1, about 500 for DQA1, 600 to 610 for DPA1, and some 440 for DPB1. Because of strong linkage in the cohort, 5 or 6 DR-DQ haplotypes were treated as single units for association and clustering. Among roughly 400 genotyped donors of the cohort, an average of around 250,000 unique TCR beta nucleotide sequences was sequenced per donor, of which 15% to 20% were non-productive.

The cohort comprised some 730 healthy bone marrow donors. At the time of sampling, all cohort members were nominally healthy, though unrecorded immune exposures were likely present. The donor was CMV seronegative and belonged to the group of 350 to 400 seronegative cohort members. Every donor gave a peripheral blood sample, and the peripheral blood mononuclear cells from that sample were used for TCR beta sequencing. Genomic DNA extraction from the blood cell samples was performed with the Qiagen DNeasy Blood Extraction Kit. As for this clone: Which antigen it targets is not known. No much larger clone is present one base from it, and per-base qualities are unavailable.

Reading the germline V gene gives CDR1 ENHRY and CDR2 SYGVKD. Trimming accounts for 3 bases at V and 6 bases at J, while the number of junction bases matched to no gene is 3. The CDR3 measures 13 amino acids from cysteine to phenylalanine. The retained sequence is limited to the CDR3, 39 bases, with the frame set at the first base. Libraries were prepared through the immunoSEQ multiplex PCR assay. A mixture of 60 forward primers for TCR Vbeta segments and 13 reverse primers for TCR Jbeta segments was used in the multiplex PCR. The CDR3 region of rearranged TCR beta genes was amplified from genomic DNA with a multiplex PCR assay. The Illumina HiSeq System was used to sequence the amplified TCR beta libraries as 87-base-pair reads. Regarding the original processing steps: A later analysis tallied roughly 76 million unique TCR beta chains across the 666 repertoires, and around 12 million of those chains were shared by two or more donors. A nearest-neighbor algorithm error-corrected the raw reads and collapsed the reads into unique sequences, merging closely related sequences to remove PCR and sequencing errors. Alignment of CDR3 sequences to IMGT reference sequences was used to assign V, D and J gene segments. Each retained sequence needed at least a six-nucleotide match to both a V gene segment and a J gene segment. Rearrangements were called productive when the CDR3 lacked stop codons and stayed in frame with V and J; all others were non-productive. CDR3 was defined by IMGT convention, running from the second conserved V-encoded cysteine to the conserved J-encoded phenylalanine. Sequences without an unambiguous match to a single V gene segment were excluded from the earlier analysis of several hundred of the donors. An earlier analysis of several hundred of the donors called V segments functional above 56.7% productive rearrangements and segregating when the between-donor standard deviation exceeded 5%. A statistical classification framework was built to diagnose cytomegalovirus status from the catalog of TCR beta chain sequences. A later analysis assigned V and J genes by comparing TCR nucleotide sequences with IMGT/GENE-DB human TR gene sequences. Using the TCRdist pipeline, a later analysis assigned CDR3 sequences along with most-parsimonious VDJ recombination scenarios. A later analysis defined each TCR beta chain by its CDR3 amino acid sequence plus V-gene family, and excluded reads lacking a unique V-gene family. As a way to deal with suspected cross-contamination and a sequencing artifact, a later analysis dropped roughly 600 nucleotide sequences that were highly shared and had low generation probability. In a later analysis, a clonal expansion index was calculated for each public chain from normalized within-repertoire ranks of inferred template counts. A later analysis computed generation probabilities with a VDJ recombination model fitted to out-of-frame rearrangements, and checked the results against IGoR. A later analysis scored TCR-TCR, TCR-HLA and TCR-CMV co-occurrence with hypergeometric tests, applying a repertoire-size bias correction to TCR pairs. To estimate false discovery rates, a later analysis permuted the HLA or CMV assignments 20 times. A later analysis grouped co-occurring TCRs with DBSCAN, adding TCRdist sequence similarity when clustering within HLA-allele-positive subsets. Co-occurrence clustering excluded repertoires with fewer than 30,000 or more than 120,000 public chains, plus five with anomalous nucleotide sharing. The immuneACCESS repertoire file appears here via TCRdb, limited to in-frame rearrangements. These files lack a portion of the clones; in checked studies, under half of the deficit traces to unresolved V genes, and the cause of the others is not known. V, J and clone size are those of that table, while D and trimming were read from the DNA. For this sample there are some 190,000 clones; 70% to 85% appear just once. The ten largest account for approximately 1.5% of the sample.

What the work shows at the level of the full study, not this receptor alone: This cohort had only TCR beta chains sequenced, and the lack of alpha or paired-chain data limited which features could be detected. In vitro tests confirmed that three of the cytomegalovirus-associated TCR beta chains recognize cytomegalovirus antigens. A further reported finding was that TCR beta sequences accurately predicted the HLA-A and HLA-B alleles for most subjects in the first cohort. In a later genetic analysis, fewer N-insertions in productive TCRs were reported among donors in an Asian-associated ancestry cluster than the roughly 700-donor mean. Most TCR sequences were observed very rarely across donors, whereas some public TCRs were present in many individuals. Broadly in line with IMGT annotations, most TCR beta V segments showed up in productive rearrangements about 90% or about 30% of the time in an earlier analysis of around 600 of the donors. Linkage disequilibrium might explain the correlated functional status among segregating V segments, but an unknown experimental factor could not be ruled out. Because counts were too low, seventeen rarely observed V segments, including chromosome 9 orphons, were excluded from the earlier analysis of 587 of the donors. A later analysis reported that several top co-occurrence clusters appeared linked to parvovirus B19, influenza, CMV and Epstein-Barr virus. A group of highly shared sequence variants was considered likely to be a technical artifact of the sequencing pipeline. A later genetic analysis associated a missense DCLRE1C variant with V-gene and J-gene trimming of TCR beta chains, and an independent cohort replicated the association. In a later analysis, most CMV-associated TCR beta chains were found to appear HLA-restricted, with HLA associations seemingly driven largely by CMV exposure. A later analysis found that TCR association rates varied across HLA loci, with DRB1 alleles showing the most associated TCRs and HLA-C alleles the fewest. Specific HLA alleles were associated with 15,000 to 20,000 TCR beta sequences at a false discovery rate of 0.05 in a later analysis. Because HLA typing was missing for some donors at each locus, association tests included only the typed subset. When HLA alleles, especially DR and DQ, strongly co-occurred, TCR associations were difficult to assign to individual alleles. The 87-base-pair reads could not distinguish some IMGT-functional V segments, including TRBV6-2 and TRBV6-3, so those segments were excluded. According to the authors, the approach could potentially be generalized to other disease states and immunological phenotypes. Roughly uniform sequencing depth across donors was assumed in presence/absence analyses, although this assumption may not hold. In a later analysis, HLA-associated TCR beta chains were found to be more clonally expanded and to have lower generation probabilities than equally common non-associated chains. In both the original and validation cohorts, the classifier was reported to diagnose cytomegalovirus status with high specificity and sensitivity. The study gave a list of some 150 TCR beta chains associated with cytomegalovirus. The only immune exposure information available for the cohort was CMV serostatus.

This TCR was sampled from a man aged 18 to 30 in good health and CMV-seronegative. Material: PBMCs. The sequence joins TRBV10-3 to TRBJ1-2, with 8 bases matching TRBD1. CDR3 sequence: CAISDRGLDGYTF. DNA sequence: TGTGCCATCAGTGACAGGGGGCTTGATGGCTACACCTTC.